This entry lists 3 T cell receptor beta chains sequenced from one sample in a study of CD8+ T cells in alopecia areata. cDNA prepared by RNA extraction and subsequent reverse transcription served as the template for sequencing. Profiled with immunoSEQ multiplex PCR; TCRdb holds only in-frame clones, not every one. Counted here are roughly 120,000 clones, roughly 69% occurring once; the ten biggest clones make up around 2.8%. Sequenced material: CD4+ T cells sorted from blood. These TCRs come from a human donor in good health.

CDR3 coding DNA: TGTGCCAGCAGCCAAGAGGGAAATTCACCCCTCCACTTT. Translation: CASSQEGNSPLHF. J is TRBJ1-6 and V is TRBV4-2; D remains ambiguous. V dropped 0 bases and J dropped 7 bases, with 4 bases sitting between them. This CDR3 region has 13 residues. The germline CDR1 and CDR2 sequences are LGHNA and YNFKEQ.

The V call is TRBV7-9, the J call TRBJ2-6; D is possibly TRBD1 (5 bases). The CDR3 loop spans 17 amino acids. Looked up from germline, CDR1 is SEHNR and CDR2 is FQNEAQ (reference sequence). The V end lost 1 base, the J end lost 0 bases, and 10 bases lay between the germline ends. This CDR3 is CASSLEGHSSGANVLTF. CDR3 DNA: TGTGCCAGCAGCTTAGAAGGACACAGCTCTGGGGCCAACGTCCTGACTTTC.

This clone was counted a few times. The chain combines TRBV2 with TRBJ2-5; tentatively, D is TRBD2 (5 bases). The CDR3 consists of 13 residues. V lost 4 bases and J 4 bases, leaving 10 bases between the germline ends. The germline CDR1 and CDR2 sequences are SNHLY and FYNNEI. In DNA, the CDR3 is TGTGCCAGCAGTGGGACTTCGGTAGAGACCCAGTACTTC. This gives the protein CASSGTSVETQYF. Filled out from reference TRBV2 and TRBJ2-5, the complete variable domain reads EPEVTQTPSHQVTQMGQEVILRCVPISNHLYFYWYRQILGQKVEFLVSFYNNEISEKSEIFDDQFSVERPDGSNFTLKIRSTKLEDSAMYFCASSGTSVETQYFGPGTRLLVL.